The T cell receptor beta chain described here comes from a study of cytomegalovirus exposure and HLA in healthy donors. Whole-study results and caveats: Serostatus for CMV was the only available immune exposure information. Productive status was seen about 90% or about 30% of the time for most TCR beta V segments in an earlier analysis.

PCR primers comprised 60 Vbeta and 13 Jbeta primers. Some clones are missing from TCRdb's copy, which holds only in-frame ones; the method was immunoSEQ multiplex PCR. The table has roughly 150,000 clones, roughly 80% seen once; the top ten hold 4% to 4.5%. As regards this clone: Its antigen is unidentified.

This receptor was taken from a woman aged 40 to 50 in good health and CMV-seropositive. Specimen: PBMCs.

Written as DNA, the CDR3 is TGCGCCAGCAGCTGGGGGCTAGCGGGAGTTGATGAGCAGTTCTTC. Amino acids: CASSWGLAGVDEQFF. V usage is TRBV5-1 and J usage is TRBJ2-1; TRBD2 agrees at 10 bases. The CDR3 has 15 residues. With V trimmed by 3 bases and J by 8 bases, 8 bases remained unmatched. Germline assignment: CDR1 SGHRS and CDR2 YFSETQ.